The 23 T cell receptor beta chains below were found in one sample sequenced in a study of T-cell memory formation after mild COVID-19. One entry per CDR3 protein, called by TCRdb with MiXCR from the 5' RACE reads. The profile shows fewer than 250,000 distinct CDR3 sequences, roughly a tenth of them singletons. The specimen was PBMCs or a T cell subset sorted from them (not recorded which). Receptor source: a man aged 18 to 29 who had mild COVID-19 (a few samples of this study predate the infection). Cell type and time point are not known.

The chain recombines TRBV5-1 with TRBJ1-3; D unclear. Germline-derived CDR1 and CDR2 are SGHRS and YFSETQ. Trimming left V 0 bases short and J 2 bases short, with 18 bases between. CDR3 length: 18 residues. The CDR3 protein is CASSLEVSFTGPGNTIYF. CDR3 DNA sequence: TGCGCCAGCAGCTTGGAGGTCTCCTTTACGGGTCCTGGAAACACCATATATTTT. Full variable domain (missing parts from reference TRBV5-1 and TRBJ1-3): KAGVTQTPRYLIKTRGQQVTLSCSPISGHRSVSWYQQTPGQGLQFLFEYFSETQRNKGNFPGRFSGRQFSNSRSEMNVSTLELGDSALYLCASSLEVSFTGPGNTIYFGEGSWLTVV.

In this sample, this clonotype turned up many times. The chain uses TRBV6-5 and TRBJ2-1, with 7 bases identical to TRBD2. Unmatched junction bases numbered 7, after V lost 6 bases and J lost 5 bases. Germline V CDR1 and CDR2: MNHEY, SVGAGI. The CDR3 totals 14 residues. The CDR3 is CASRAGRADNEQFF. The CDR3 DNA reads as TGTGCCAGCAGAGCGGGGAGGGCCGACAATGAGCAGTTCTTC.

This chain joins TRBV5-1 and TRBJ2-3; D perhaps matches TRBD2 (7 bases). CDR3 length: 17 amino acids. CDR1 is SGHRS, CDR2 YFSETQ, per germline. Between the trimmed V and J ends, which lost 0 bases and 3 bases, there was a span of 17 bases. The DNA of the CDR3 is TGCGCCAGCAGCTTGGAAGGCGGGGGCCCCGGAACAGATACGCAGTATTTT. It is translated as CASSLEGGGPGTDTQYF. Full variable domain (remainder filled in from reference TRBV5-1 and TRBJ2-3): KAGVTQTPRYLIKTRGQQVTLSCSPISGHRSVSWYQQTPGQGLQFLFEYFSETQRNKGNFPGRFSGRQFSNSRSEMNVSTLELGDSALYLCASSLEGGGPGTDTQYFGPGTRLTVL.

The chain joins TRBV7-3 to TRBJ2-2; TRBD1 agrees at 8 bases. With 5 bases clipped from V and 8 bases from J, the junction kept 10 bases outside the gene matches. This CDR3 spans 15 amino acids. CDR1 and CDR2 from the germline V gene are SGHTA and FQGTGA. The chain's CDR3 is CASSLDRARSGELFF. The DNA for the CDR3 is TGTGCCAGCAGCCTGGACAGGGCACGATCTGGGGAGCTGTTTTTT.

This clonotype was detected ten times or more. CDR3 sequence reads: CASSQDADFYSGETQYF. CDR3 nucleotide sequence: TGTGCCAGCAGCCAAGACGCGGACTTCTATTCGGGAGAGACCCAGTACTTC. The chain links TRBV4-2 to TRBJ2-5; a weak D match, TRBD2 (5 bases). V lost 0 bases and J 4 bases, leaving 18 bases between the germline ends. CDR3 size: 17 residues. Germline V gene data show CDR1 as LGHNA and CDR2 as YNFKEQ.

The table lists this clonotype with a few counts. The chain links TRBV6-5 to TRBJ1-5; D is uncertain. Germline CDR1 and CDR2: MNHEY and SVGAGI. V lost 0 bases and J 5 bases, leaving 8 bases between the germline ends. CDR3 length equals 14 residues. CDR3 protein: CASSYSSADQPQHF. The CDR3 region has the DNA TGTGCCAGCAGTTACTCGAGTGCCGATCAGCCCCAGCATTTT.

This clonotype showed up just a few times. The chain employs TRBV3-1 and TRBJ1-1, with TRBD1 matching over 7 bases. After removal of 0 bases from V and 1 base from J, the junction contained 2 bases not matched to a gene. This CDR3 has 15 residues. Germline V gives CDR1 LGHDT, CDR2 YNNKEL (reference sequence). The CDR3 loop reads CASSQEGTENTEAFF. CDR3 DNA: TGTGCCAGCAGCCAAGAAGGGACAGAGAACACTGAAGCTTTCTTT.

This chain joins TRBV12-3 or TRBV12-4 and TRBJ1-4; 8 bases align to TRBD1. Losses at the gene ends were 6 bases for V and 6 bases for J; bases not matched to a gene: 6. The CDR3 is made up of 14 amino acids. The CDR3 loop reads CASSTQGVDEKLFF. As DNA, the CDR3 is TGTGCCAGCAGCACACAGGGGGTGGATGAAAAACTGTTTTTT.

The chain employs TRBV29-1 and TRBJ1-5; 8 bases are shared with TRBD1. There are 12 residues in the CDR3. Losses at the gene ends were 7 bases for V and 5 bases for J; bases not matched to a gene: 4. Germline V CDR1 and CDR2: SQVTM, ANQGSEA. CDR3 nucleotide sequence: TGCAGCGACCCGACAGGGGATCAGCCCCAGCATTTT. Translating it yields CSDPTGDQPQHF. Together with reference TRBV29-1 and TRBJ1-5, the CDR3 gives the full variable domain: SAVISQKPSRDICQRGTSLTIQCQVDSQVTMMFWYRQQPGQSLTLIATANQGSEATYESGFVIDKFPISRPNLTFSTLTVSNMSPEDSSIYLCSDPTGDQPQHFGDGTRLSIL.

The V gene is TRBV7-2, the J gene TRBJ1-5, with D possibly TRBD1 on 5 matching bases. CDR1 is SGHTA and CDR2 is FQGNSA in the germline V gene. V lost 8 bases and J lost 1, with 15 bases in between. CDR3 length: 15 residues. DNA for the CDR3: TGTGCCAGCCGGAAGGGGATCGGGAGCAATCAGCCCCAGCATTTT. Translation: CASRKGIGSNQPQHF.

This clonotype has a count of ten or more. V is TRBV14 and J is TRBJ1-4; the match to TRBD1 covers 11 bases. V gave up 4 bases and J gave up 8 bases; unmatched junction bases: 3. Germline V gives CDR1 SGHDN, CDR2 FVKESK. The CDR3 covers 14 residues. The CDR3 DNA is TGTGCCAGCAGCCCGGGGACAGGGGGAGAAAAACTGTTTTTT. Translating gives CASSPGTGGEKLFF. The full variable domain, in which reference TRBV14 and TRBJ1-4 provide the parts outside the CDR3, is EAGVTQFPSHSVIEKGQTVTLRCDPISGHDNLYWYRRVMGKEIKFLLHFVKESKQDESGMPNNRFLAERTGGTYSTLKVQPAELEDSGVYFCASSPGTGGEKLFFGSGTQLSVL.

This clonotype was observed at least ten times. This chain connects TRBV7-2 to TRBJ1-3; D may be TRBD1 (6 bases). V was pared by 3 bases and J by 1 base, with 10 bases between. CDR1 is SGHTA, CDR2 FQGNSA, per germline. The CDR3 extends over 15 amino acids. Here the CDR3 reads CASSFQGTSGNTIYF. The CDR3 coding sequence is TGTGCCAGCAGCTTCCAGGGGACATCTGGAAACACCATATATTTT.

The sample holds a few counts of this clonotype. The chain has TRBV5-1 and TRBJ2-1; 11 positions agree with TRBD2. Germline V lookup: CDR1 SGHRS, CDR2 YFSETQ. This CDR3 is built from 16 residues. V dropped 3 bases and J dropped 0; count of bases not matched to a gene: 2. The CDR3 reads CASSSSGGSSYNEQFF. Written as DNA, the CDR3 is TGCGCCAGCAGCTCTAGCGGGGGGAGCTCCTACAATGAGCAGTTCTTC.

This clonotype was counted many times. The V gene is TRBV7-2, the J gene TRBJ2-3; 8 bases are shared with TRBD1. Trimming took 3 bases from V and 4 from J; bases not matched to a gene: 3. CDR1 SGHTA and CDR2 FQGNSA come from the germline V gene. The CDR3 contains 14 residues. The CDR3: CASSFRQGPDTQYF. The CDR3 region has the DNA TGTGCCAGCAGCTTTAGACAGGGGCCAGATACGCAGTATTTT.

A few counts support this clonotype. The chain is built from TRBV12-3 or TRBV12-4 and TRBJ2-7, with TRBD1 matching 11 bases. The CDR3 runs to 14 residues. The V segment lost 6 bases and the J segment 2 bases; nucleotides outside the gene matches: 3. The CDR3 bases are TGTGCCAGCAGGAGGACAGGGGGCCCCTACGAGCAGTACTTC. As protein: CASRRTGGPYEQYF.

This clonotype was counted ten times or more. The chain employs TRBV18 and TRBJ2-7; TRBD2 aligns across 11 bases. Per germline, CDR1 KGHSH and CDR2 LQKENI. V shed 6 bases, J shed 0 bases, and the junction held 1 base outside the gene matches. This CDR3 has 14 amino acids. Written as DNA, the CDR3 is TGTGCCAGCTCTGGGACTAGCGGCTCCTACGAGCAGTACTTC. This translates into CASSGTSGSYEQYF. Filled out from reference TRBV18 and TRBJ2-7, the complete variable domain reads NAGVMQNPRHLVRRRGQEARLRCSPMKGHSHVYWYRQLPEEGLKFMVYLQKENIIDESGMPKERFSAEFPKEGPSILRIQQVVRGDSAAYFCASSGTSGSYEQYFGPGTRLTVT.

As concerns this clonotype: A read error may produce the germline difference seen at one junction end. The rearrangement joins TRBV6-5 to TRBJ1-1; the D is unclear. Germline CDR1 is MNHEY and CDR2 is SVGAGI. The CDR3 spans 14 residues. CDR3 in DNA: TGTGCCAGCTGTTACGCGGGCGCGAACACTGAAGCTTTCTTT. Translating it yields CASCYAGANTEAFF.

The genes are TRBV15 and TRBJ1-2; D not certain. Germline V lookup: CDR1 LNHNV, CDR2 YYDKDF (reference sequence). V lost 0 bases, J lost 3 bases, and 11 bases lay in between. The CDR3 length is 15 residues. CDR3 sequence: CATSREIRWDYGYTF. Here the CDR3 DNA reads TGTGCCACCAGCAGAGAAATCCGTTGGGACTATGGCTACACCTTC.

The V and J genes are TRBV6-1 and TRBJ1-5; 7 bases map to TRBD1. The V segment lost 2 bases and the J segment 3 bases; nucleotides outside the gene matches: 4. Per germline, CDR1 MNHNS and CDR2 SASEGT. The length of the CDR3 is 15 residues. The CDR3 here is CASSENRGANQPQHF. CDR3 DNA sequence: TGTGCCAGCAGTGAAAACAGGGGAGCCAATCAGCCCCAGCATTTT.

This clonotype was seen more than once but under ten times. The chain carries TRBV20-1 and TRBJ1-1; 8 positions agree with TRBD1. The CDR3 has 12 residues. The germline V gene encodes CDR1 DFQATT and CDR2 SNEGSKA (reference sequence). V dropped 4 bases and J dropped 6; count of bases not matched to a gene: 4. In DNA form, the CDR3 reads TGCAGTGCTACGCAGGGGGCGGCTGAAGCTTTCTTT. This codes for CSATQGAAEAFF.

CDR3 DNA: TGCGCCAGCAGCCGGTTAGGGACGGAAACCCTTTACAATGAGCAGTTCTTC. The encoded protein is CASSRLGTETLYNEQFF. The gene calls are TRBV4-1 and TRBJ2-1; D possibly uses TRBD1 or TRBD2 (5 bases each). V was clipped by 4 bases and J by 4 bases, with 20 bases between them. CDR1 MGHRA and CDR2 YSYEKL come from the germline V gene. This CDR3 region has 17 residues.

The rearrangement joins TRBV20-1 to TRBJ1-1; D ambiguous. This CDR3 has 16 amino acids. Trimming stripped 0 bases from V and 1 base from J, with 15 bases between. CDR1 and CDR2 (germline): DFQATT, SNEGSKA (reference sequence). CDR3 in amino acids: CSARDWRTRRNTEAFF. In nucleotides, the CDR3 is TGCAGTGCTAGAGATTGGAGAACCCGGAGGAACACTGAAGCTTTCTTT.

This clonotype was recorded at least ten times. V and J are TRBV7-2 and TRBJ2-5, with D unclear. The germline V gene has CDR1 SGHTA and CDR2 FQGNSA. CDR3 length equals 16 residues. Trimming removed 2 bases from V and 5 bases from J, with 18 bases in between. CDR3 nucleotide sequence: TGTGCCAGCAGCTTACTGGGCAGAATAGGCTCCGAGACCCAGTACTTC. This sequence encodes CASSLLGRIGSETQYF.